This T cell receptor (beta chain) was captured by sequencing in a study of T cells expressing NK-cell markers. Germline CDR1 is LGHNA and CDR2 is YSLEER. The length of the CDR3 is 15 residues. Reprocessing the 5' RACE reads, TCRdb reports a single entry for every CDR3 protein and omits DNA. The record lists about 260,000 distinct CDR3 sequences, of which the ten most abundant hold around 4%. Concerning this clonotype: The antigen is unknown.

Study-wide results and limits: About 1.0-8% of CD8+ T cells in over five donors belonged to dominant NKG2C+ clonotypes.

V gene TRBV4-3 combines with J gene TRBJ2-7; the TCRdb D gene call, TRBD1, has no DNA to confirm it. What was sequenced was blood T cells: a sorted CD56 or NKG2C T cell subset, CD4+ or CD8+ T cells, or bulk PBMC T cells (not recorded which). The TCR was taken from a woman aged 18 to 69 in good health. CDR3 amino acids: CASSRGTGGSYEQYF.